What follows are 2 T cell receptor beta chains derived from one specimen sequenced in a study of a mutant IDH1 vaccine in newly diagnosed glioma. Time point: week 5, during vaccination. In the vaccine, a single dose held 300 ug of the mutant IDH1 20-mer peptide, along with topical imiquimod. Profiled with immunoSEQ multiplex PCR; TCRdb holds only in-frame clones, not every one. The sample lists 50,000 to 70,000 clones, less than 85% occurring once. The antigens these receptors bind are not known. Sample: PBMCs, taken from a glioma patient whose treatment included an IDH1 peptide vaccine. The origin of the receptors is a woman between 18 and 29 years old with glioma. Some clones in this sample may be carry-over from other donors' samples.

The chain couples TRBV6-5 to TRBJ2-7; a weak D match, TRBD1 (5 bases). The CDR3 is 14 amino acids. Trimming removed 4 bases at V and 2 bases at J, with 12 bases between. Germline assignment: CDR1 MNHEY and CDR2 SVGAGI. The CDR3 is CASSSTAHTYEQYF. The CDR3 nucleotides are TGTGCCAGCAGTTCGACAGCCCATACCTACGAGCAGTACTTC.

A single count supports this clone. This rearrangement joins TRBV28 to TRBJ1-3; TRBD1 might be the D (5 bases). The CDR3 totals 13 residues. The V end was cut by 5 bases, the J end by 2 bases, with 7 bases between. CDR1 and CDR2 from the germline V gene are MDHEN and SYDVKM. The CDR3 bases are TGTGCCAGCAGTGGGGGAACTGGAAACACCATATATTTT. Its translation: CASSGGTGNTIYF.